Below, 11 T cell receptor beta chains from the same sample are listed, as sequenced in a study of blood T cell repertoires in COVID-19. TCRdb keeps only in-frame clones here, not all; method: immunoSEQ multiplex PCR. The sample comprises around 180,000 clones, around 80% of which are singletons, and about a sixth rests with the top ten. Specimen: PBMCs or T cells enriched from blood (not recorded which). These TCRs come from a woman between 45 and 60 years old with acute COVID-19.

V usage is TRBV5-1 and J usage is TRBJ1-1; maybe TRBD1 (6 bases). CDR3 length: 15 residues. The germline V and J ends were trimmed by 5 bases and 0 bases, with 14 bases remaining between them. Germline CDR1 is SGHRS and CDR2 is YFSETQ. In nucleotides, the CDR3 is TGCGCCAGCAGAAAGACCGGGACACTGAACACTGAAGCTTTCTTT. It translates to CASRKTGTLNTEAFF.

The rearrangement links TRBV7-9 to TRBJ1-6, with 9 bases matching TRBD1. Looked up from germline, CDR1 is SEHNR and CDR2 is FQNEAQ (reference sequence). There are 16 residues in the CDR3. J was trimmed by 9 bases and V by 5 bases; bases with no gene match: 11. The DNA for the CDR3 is TGTGCCAGCAGCCCCGTGACAGGGGGAGGCATTTCACCCCTCCACTTT. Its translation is CASSPVTGGGISPLHF. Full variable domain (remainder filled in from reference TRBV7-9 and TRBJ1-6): DTGVSQNPRHKITKRGQNVTFRCDPISEHNRLYWYRQTLGQGPEFLTYFQNEAQLEKSRLLSDRFSAERPKGSFSTLEIQRTEQGDSAMYLCASSPVTGGGISPLHFGNGTRLTVT.

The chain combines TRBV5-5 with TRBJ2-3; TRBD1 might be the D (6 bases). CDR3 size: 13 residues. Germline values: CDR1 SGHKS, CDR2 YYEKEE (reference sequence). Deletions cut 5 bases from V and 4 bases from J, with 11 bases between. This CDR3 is CASSLQGSDTQYF. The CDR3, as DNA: TGTGCCAGCAGTTTACAGGGTTCAGATACGCAGTATTTT.

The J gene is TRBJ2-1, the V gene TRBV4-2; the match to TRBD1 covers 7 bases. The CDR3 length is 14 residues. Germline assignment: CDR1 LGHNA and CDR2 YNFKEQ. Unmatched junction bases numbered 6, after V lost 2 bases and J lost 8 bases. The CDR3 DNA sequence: TGTGCCAGCAGCCAATTACAGGGGATCCATGAGCAGTTCTTC. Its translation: CASSQLQGIHEQFF.

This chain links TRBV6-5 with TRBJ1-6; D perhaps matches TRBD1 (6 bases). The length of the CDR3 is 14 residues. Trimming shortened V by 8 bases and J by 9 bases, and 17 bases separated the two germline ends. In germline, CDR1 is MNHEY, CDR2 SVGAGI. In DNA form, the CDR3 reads TGTGCCAGCGGCAAGCCAGGGGTTGCTTCACCCCTCCACTTT. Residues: CASGKPGVASPLHF.

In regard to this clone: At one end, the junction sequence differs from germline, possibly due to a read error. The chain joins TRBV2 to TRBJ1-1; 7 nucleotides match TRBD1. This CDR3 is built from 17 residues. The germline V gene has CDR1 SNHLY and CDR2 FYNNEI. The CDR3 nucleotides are TGTGCCAGCAGGGAAGGGGGTGACAGGGCAATGAACACTGAAGCTTTCTTT. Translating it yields CASREGGDRAMNTEAFF.

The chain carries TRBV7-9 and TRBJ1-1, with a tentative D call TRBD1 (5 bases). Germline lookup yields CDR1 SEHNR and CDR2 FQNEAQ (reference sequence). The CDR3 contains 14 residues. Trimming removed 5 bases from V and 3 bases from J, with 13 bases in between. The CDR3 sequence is CASSPSGRYTEAFF. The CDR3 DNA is TGTGCCAGCAGCCCGTCAGGGAGGTACACTGAAGCTTTCTTT.

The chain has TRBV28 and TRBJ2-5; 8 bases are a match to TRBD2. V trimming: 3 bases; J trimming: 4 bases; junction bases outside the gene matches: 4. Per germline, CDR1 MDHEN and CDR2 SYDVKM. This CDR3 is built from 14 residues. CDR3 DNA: TGTGCCAGCAGTTTCGTCGGGGGGGGAGAGACCCAGTACTTC. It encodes CASSFVGGGETQYF.

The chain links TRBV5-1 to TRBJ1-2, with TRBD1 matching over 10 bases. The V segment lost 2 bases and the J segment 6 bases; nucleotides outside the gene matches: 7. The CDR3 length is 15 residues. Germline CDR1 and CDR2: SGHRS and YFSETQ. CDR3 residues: CASSFAGTGADGYTF. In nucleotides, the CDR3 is TGCGCCAGCAGCTTTGCCGGGACAGGGGCGGATGGCTACACCTTC.

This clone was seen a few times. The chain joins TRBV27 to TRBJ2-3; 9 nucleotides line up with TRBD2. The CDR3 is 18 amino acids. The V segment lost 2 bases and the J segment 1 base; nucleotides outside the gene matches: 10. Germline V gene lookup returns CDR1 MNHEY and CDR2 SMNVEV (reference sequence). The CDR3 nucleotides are TGTGCCAGCAGTTTACCCCTCCGGGCGGGGGGGGGCACAGATACGCAGTATTTT. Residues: CASSLPLRAGGGTDTQYF.

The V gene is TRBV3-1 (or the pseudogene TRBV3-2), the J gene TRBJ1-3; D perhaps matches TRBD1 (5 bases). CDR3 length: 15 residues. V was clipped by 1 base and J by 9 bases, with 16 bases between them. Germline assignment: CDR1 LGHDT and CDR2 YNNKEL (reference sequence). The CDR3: CASSQVGGQGATIYF. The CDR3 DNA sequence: TGTGCCAGCAGCCAAGTGGGAGGTCAGGGAGCCACCATATATTTT.